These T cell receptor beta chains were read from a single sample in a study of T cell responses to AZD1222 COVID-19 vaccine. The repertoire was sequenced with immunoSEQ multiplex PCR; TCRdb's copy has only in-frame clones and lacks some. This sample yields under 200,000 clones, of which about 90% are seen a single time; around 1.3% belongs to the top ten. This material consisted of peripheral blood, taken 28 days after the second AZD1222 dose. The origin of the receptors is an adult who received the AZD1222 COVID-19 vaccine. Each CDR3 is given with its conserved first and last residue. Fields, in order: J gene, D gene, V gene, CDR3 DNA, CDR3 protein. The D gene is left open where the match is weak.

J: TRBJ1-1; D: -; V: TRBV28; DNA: TGTGCCAGCAGTTTGAGGGCGGCTCGGAACACTGAAGCTTTCTTT; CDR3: CASSLRAARNTEAFF
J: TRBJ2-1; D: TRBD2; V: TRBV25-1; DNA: TGTGCCAGCAGTGGGGATAGCGGGGTCGGTGAGCAGTTCTTC; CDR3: CASSGDSGVGEQFF
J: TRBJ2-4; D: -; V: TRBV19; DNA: TGTGCCAGTACCCCCCAGGGGGCCAAAAACATTCAGTACTTC; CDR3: CASTPQGAKNIQYF
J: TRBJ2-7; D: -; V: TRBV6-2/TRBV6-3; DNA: TGTGCCAGCAGTTCCCGAAGGTACGAGCAGTACTTC; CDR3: CASSSRRYEQYF
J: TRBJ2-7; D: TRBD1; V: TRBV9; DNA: TGTGCCAGCAGCGTAGGGATGGGACAGGGCAACGAGCAGTACTTC; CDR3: CASSVGMGQGNEQYF
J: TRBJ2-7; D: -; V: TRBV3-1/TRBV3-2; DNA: TGTGCCAGCAGTGCGGGGACGGGCTACGAGCAGTACTTC; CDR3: CASSAGTGYEQYF
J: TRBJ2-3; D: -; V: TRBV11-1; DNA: TGTGCCAGCAGCTTAGCTGGCAGGGCTGCGGTCCCAGATACGCAGTATTTT; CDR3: CASSLAGRAAVPDTQYF
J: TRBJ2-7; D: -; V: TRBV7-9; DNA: TGTGCCAGCAGCCAACACTCGGGGACTCAGTACTTC; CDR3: CASSQHSGTQYF
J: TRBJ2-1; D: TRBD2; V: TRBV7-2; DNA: TGTGCCAGCAGCTTAAAGGGGCTAGCGGGAGGCCGGGGGGATGAGCAGTTCTTC; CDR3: CASSLKGLAGGRGDEQFF
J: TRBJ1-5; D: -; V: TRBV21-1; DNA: TGTGCCAGCAGCGCCCCACGGACAGAGATAAGCTCACCAAATCAGCCCCAGCATTTT; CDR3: CASSAPRTEISSPNQPQHF
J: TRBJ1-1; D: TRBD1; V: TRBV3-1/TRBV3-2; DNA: TGTGCCAGCAGCCATCGGGGCAGGGGGACTGAAGCTTTCTTT; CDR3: CASSHRGRGTEAFF
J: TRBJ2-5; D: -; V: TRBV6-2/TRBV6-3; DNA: TGTGCCAGCAGTTACTCGAATGGCTATAGGGGCAAGGGGGAGACCCAGTACTTC; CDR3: CASSYSNGYRGKGETQYF
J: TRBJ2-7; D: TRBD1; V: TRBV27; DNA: TGTGCCAGCAGACGAGGGACAGGGGGGATCTACGAGCAGTACTTC; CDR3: CASRRGTGGIYEQYF
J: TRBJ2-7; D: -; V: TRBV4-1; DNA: TGCGCCAGCAGCCAGGGCACTGGGAGGTACGAGCAGTACTTC; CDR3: CASSQGTGRYEQYF